Sequencing of this T cell receptor beta chain was carried out in a study of vaccination and CD4 T cells after COVID-19. In the study overall: The study enrolled six male and four female convalescents, two of whom were Hispanic. Study-wide points: Convalescent patients had 304 of 307 vaccine-specific clones showing spike mono-reactivity.

Treatment described: approximately 11-day PBMC culture with coronavirus spike peptide pools or control peptides (ViraFEST assay). With peptide pools, ViraFEST first expanded antigen-specific T cells and afterwards sequenced their TCRs. The CDR3 sequence is 13 residues long. From germline, CDR1 is LNHNV and CDR2 YYDKDF (reference sequence). The V end lost 4 bases, the J end lost 6 bases, and 13 bases lay between the germline ends. In regard to this clonotype: Its target is unknown.

The Oncomine TCR Beta short-read assay was what sequenced the DNA obtained from cultured CD4+ T cells. TCRdb recomputed calls from the PCR reads with MiXCR, one row per CDR3 protein. The sample records around 17,000 distinct CDR3 sequences, roughly 65% being singletons. The receptor comes from a human donor who had recovered from COVID-19. This chain connects TRBV15 to TRBJ2-7; D possibly corresponds to TRBD1 (5 bases). Sample: CD4+ T cells from blood, cultured in vitro. For the CDR3, the DNA is TGTGCCACCAGCAATGGGGCTGATCGCGAGCAGTACTTC. This gives the protein CATSNGADREQYF. Full variable domain (rest looked up from reference TRBV15 and TRBJ2-7): DAMVIQNPRYQVTQFGKPVTLSCSQTLNHNVMYWYQQKSSQAPKLLFHYYDKDFNNEADTPDNFQSRRPNTSFCFLDIRSPGLGDTAMYLCATSNGADREQYFGPGTRLTVT.